This T cell receptor (beta chain) stems from a study of T-cell reconstitution after alpha-beta-depleted transplantation in children. This CDR3 spans 12 amino acids. Trimming cost V 10 bases and J 9 bases; bases outside gene matches: 8. From germline, CDR1 is ENHRY and CDR2 SYGVKD. Researchers prepared the TCRbeta library using unique molecular identifiers, the study reports. Via MiXCR, TCRdb re-called the PCR reads, giving one row per CDR3 protein. The sample yields approximately 510,000 distinct CDR3 sequences, 15% to 20% seen once. This clonotype was seen a single time. This TCR was recovered from a human donor who donated a stem cell graft to a child with acute lymphoblastic leukemia. Specimen: PBMCs from the stem cell graft donor, collected from the stem cell graft. V and J are TRBV10-3 and TRBJ2-1; 8 nucleotides line up with TRBD2. CDR3 in amino acids: CATAAGAREQFF. As DNA, the CDR3 is TGTGCCACCGCAGCGGGGGCCCGTGAGCAGTTCTTC.